Shown below are 20 T cell receptor beta chains from a single sample sequenced in a study of shared clonotypes between healthy human individuals. The naive CD8 fraction comprised CD45RO-negative cells positively selected for CCR7 and excluded terminally differentiated effector memory CD45RA+ cells. Assay: immunoSEQ multiplex PCR; the TCRdb copy retains only in-frame clones and omits some. The sample lists some 2,100,000 clones; 85% to 95% were seen once. The sequencing sample was made of naive CD8+ T cells from PBMCs. These TCRs come from a man between 18 and 35 years old in good health. Some clones in this sample may be carry-over from other donors' samples.

The chain carries TRBV2 and TRBJ1-5, with 7 bases that match TRBD1. The CDR3 sequence is 15 residues long. The trim removed 3 bases at V and 4 bases at J, leaving 6 bases unmatched. Germline CDR1 SNHLY, CDR2 FYNNEI. CDR3 protein: CASSDRGIMNQPQHF. The CDR3 DNA is TGTGCCAGCAGTGACAGGGGGATAATGAATCAGCCCCAGCATTTT.

In regard to this clone: Within the sample, other DNA sequences also encode this same CDR3. The CDR3 nucleotides read TGTGCCAGCAGTTTGGGTGGCAATGAGCAGTTCTTC. Its translation: CASSLGGNEQFF. The chain employs TRBV28 and TRBJ2-1; D is unresolved. CDR3 length: 12 amino acids. Germline V gene lookup returns CDR1 MDHEN and CDR2 SYDVKM. Trimming removed 3 bases at V and 6 bases at J, with 6 bases between. Variable domain in full (rest from reference TRBV28 and TRBJ2-1): DVKVTQSSRYLVKRTGEKVFLECVQDMDHENMFWYRQDPGLGLRLIYFSYDVKMKEKGDIPEGYSVSREKKERFSLILESASTNQTSMYLCASSLGGNEQFFGPGTRLTVL.

This clone has just one count. The chain couples TRBV2 to TRBJ2-3, with 7 positions matching TRBD2. The CDR3 is 13 amino acids. Per germline, CDR1 SNHLY and CDR2 FYNNEI. Unmatched junction bases numbered 0, after V lost 0 bases and J lost 6 bases. The CDR3 protein is CASSEAAGDTQYF. CDR3 DNA: TGTGCCAGCAGTGAAGCAGCGGGGGATACGCAGTATTTT.

The rearrangement links TRBV19 to TRBJ2-2; TRBD1 matches 9 bases. With 5 bases clipped from V and 4 bases from J, the junction kept 20 bases outside the gene matches. This CDR3 has 20 amino acids. Germline CDR1 is LNHDA and CDR2 is SQIVND (reference sequence). Here the CDR3 reads CASSLRTGDLGLRGTGELFF. CDR3 bases: TGTGCCAGTAGTCTCCGGACAGGGGACTTAGGTTTACGGGGCACCGGGGAGCTGTTTTTT.

This clone showed up just a few times. This chain links TRBV25-1 with TRBJ1-5, with 7 bases aligning to TRBD1. Germline V CDR1 and CDR2: MGHDK, SYGVNS. This CDR3 has 14 amino acids. The junction had 8 bases not matched to a gene; V was cut back by 8 bases and J by 4 bases. The CDR3 sequence is CASAPAGGNQPQHF. The CDR3 bases are TGTGCCAGCGCACCTGCAGGGGGAAATCAGCCCCAGCATTTT.

The gene calls are TRBV5-4 and TRBJ2-2; 8 bases match TRBD1. The CDR3 runs 16 residues. V lost 4 bases, J lost 4 bases, and 9 bases stayed unmatched. Germline-derived CDR1 and CDR2 are SGHNT and YYREEE (reference sequence). This CDR3 is CASSPIKTGATGELFF. In DNA form, the CDR3 reads TGTGCCAGCAGCCCAATTAAGACAGGGGCCACCGGGGAGCTGTTTTTT.

V usage is TRBV27 and J usage is TRBJ2-7, with 7 bases lining up with TRBD2. The CDR3 has 15 amino acids. Germline CDR1 reads MNHEY; CDR2 reads SMNVEV (reference sequence). The V gene end was trimmed by 5 bases and the J gene end by 0 bases; junction bases not matched to a gene: 7. The DNA for the CDR3 is TGTGCCAGCAGTACCCTAGCGGCAAGCTCCTACGAGCAGTACTTC. Protein sequence: CASSTLAASSYEQYF.

This chain joins TRBV9 and TRBJ1-2, with D tentatively TRBD1 (6 bases). Per germline, CDR1 SGDLS and CDR2 YYNGEE. The CDR3 extends over 15 amino acids. The V and J ends lost 2 bases and 2 bases respectively, with 13 bases between them. The CDR3 bases are TGTGCCAGCAGCGTCTCCAAGGGGACAAACTATGGCTACACCTTC. Amino acids: CASSVSKGTNYGYTF.

Note on this clone: Other DNA sequences in the same sample also yield this CDR3. The V gene is TRBV27, the J gene TRBJ1-1; the D is unclear. V was pared by 2 bases and J by 1 base, with 5 bases between. The CDR3 length is 13 residues. Germline V gene data show CDR1 as MNHEY and CDR2 as SMNVEV (reference sequence). This CDR3 reads CASSLAANTEAFF. CDR3 DNA: TGTGCCAGCAGTTTAGCAGCGAACACTGAAGCTTTCTTT.

The chain uses TRBV6-6 and TRBJ2-2, with a tentative D call TRBD1 (6 bases). Germline CDR1 MNHNY, CDR2 SVGAGI (reference sequence). The CDR3 contains 14 residues. V was shortened by 2 bases and J by 6 bases, with 10 bases between the two germline ends. CDR3 nucleotide sequence: TGTGCCAGCAGTTACAGGGGGTACGCCGGGGAGCTGTTTTTT. This encodes CASSYRGYAGELFF.

Here the CDR3 reads CASSNMAGLEETQYF. The CDR3 region has the DNA TGTGCCAGCAGTAATATGGCAGGGTTGGAAGAGACCCAGTACTTC. This sequence joins TRBV2 and TRBJ2-5; D might be TRBD1 (5 bases). In germline, CDR1 is SNHLY, CDR2 FYNNEI. The CDR3 length is 15 residues. The ends were cut back, 5 bases at V and 3 bases at J, with 16 bases in the middle.

The table lists this clone with a count of one. The rearrangement joins TRBV19 to TRBJ1-1, with no clear D. Per the germline V gene, CDR1 is LNHDA and CDR2 is SQIVND (reference sequence). Trimming cost V 7 bases and J 3 bases, with 18 bases left between them. This CDR3 has 15 amino acids. CDR3 bases: TGTGCCAGTACCCCACGAGGAAGTGGAGACACTGAAGCTTTCTTT. Protein: CASTPRGSGDTEAFF.

This rearrangement joins TRBV5-1 to TRBJ2-7; 11 bases are shared with TRBD2. V lost 2 bases, J lost 3 bases, and 4 bases stayed unmatched. The CDR3 runs to 15 residues. Germline CDR1 reads SGHRS; CDR2 reads YFSETQ. The chain's CDR3 is CASSFTSGSIYEQYF. CDR3 in DNA: TGCGCCAGCAGCTTTACTAGCGGGAGTATCTACGAGCAGTACTTC.

This sequence joins TRBV13 and TRBJ2-1; D is undetermined. The CDR3 sequence is 16 residues long. V was shortened by 5 bases and J by 8 bases, with 22 bases between the two germline ends. The germline V gene encodes CDR1 PRHDT and CDR2 FYEKMQ (reference sequence). CDR3 sequence (DNA): TGTGCCAGCAGCGGATCCGCTTTGCAAATCCCGGATGAGCAGTTCTTC. Protein sequence: CASSGSALQIPDEQFF.

This chain links TRBV28 with TRBJ2-3, with TRBD2 identical over 9 bases. The CDR3 is 17 amino acids. After removal of 6 bases from V and 2 bases from J, the junction contained 12 bases not matched to a gene. CDR1 and CDR2 from the germline V gene are MDHEN and SYDVKM. CDR3 residues: CASSLPRLAEYTDTQYF. In DNA, the CDR3 is TGTGCCAGCAGCCTTCCCCGACTAGCGGAATACACAGATACGCAGTATTTT. Complete variable domain (other parts from reference TRBV28 and TRBJ2-3): DVKVTQSSRYLVKRTGEKVFLECVQDMDHENMFWYRQDPGLGLRLIYFSYDVKMKEKGDIPEGYSVSREKKERFSLILESASTNQTSMYLCASSLPRLAEYTDTQYFGPGTRLTVL.

V and J are TRBV11-2 and TRBJ2-7, with 7 positions matching TRBD1. With V trimmed by 1 base and J by 3 bases, 3 bases remained unmatched. Germline V CDR1 and CDR2: SGHAT, FQNNGV. The CDR3 is 14 amino acids. CDR3 DNA sequence: TGTGCCAGCAGCTTAGGTGACAGGGTCTACGAGCAGTACTTC. It specifies CASSLGDRVYEQYF.

This sequence joins TRBV29-1 and TRBJ2-7, with 10 bases identical to TRBD2. In germline, CDR1 is SQVTM, CDR2 ANQGSEA. V gave up 5 bases and J gave up 3 bases; unmatched junction bases: 22. The CDR3 length is 19 residues. CDR3: CSVSGWSGRAWENNYEQYF. DNA of the CDR3: TGCAGCGTTTCTGGATGGAGCGGGAGGGCCTGGGAGAACAACTACGAGCAGTACTTC.

The chain joins TRBV11-2 to TRBJ1-2; 8 bases are shared with TRBD1. This CDR3 region has 17 residues. The germline CDR1 and CDR2 sequences are SGHAT and FQNNGV. The V segment lost 5 bases and the J segment 3 bases; nucleotides outside the gene matches: 14. The CDR3 coding sequence is TGTGCCAGCAGCACTTCGACACAGGGGGGAATTTACTATGGCTACACCTTC. Translated: CASSTSTQGGIYYGYTF.

V and J are TRBV28 and TRBJ2-7; D possibly corresponds to TRBD1 (6 bases). V lost 5 bases, J lost 2 bases, and 13 bases lay in between. The CDR3 is 14 amino acids. Per the germline V gene, CDR1 is MDHEN and CDR2 is SYDVKM. CDR3 DNA sequence: TGTGCCAGCAGTCAATGGAACAGGGCCTACGAGCAGTACTTC. Encoded protein: CASSQWNRAYEQYF.

The chain couples TRBV19 to TRBJ1-1; possible D gene TRBD1, 6 bases. V shed 3 bases and J shed 5 bases, with 13 bases lying between them. CDR3 length equals 14 residues. CDR1 LNHDA and CDR2 SQIVND come from the germline V gene (reference sequence). CDR3 in DNA: TGTGCCAGTAGTATGGAACAGGGTAGGACTGAAGCTTTCTTT. Translated, it gives CASSMEQGRTEAFF.